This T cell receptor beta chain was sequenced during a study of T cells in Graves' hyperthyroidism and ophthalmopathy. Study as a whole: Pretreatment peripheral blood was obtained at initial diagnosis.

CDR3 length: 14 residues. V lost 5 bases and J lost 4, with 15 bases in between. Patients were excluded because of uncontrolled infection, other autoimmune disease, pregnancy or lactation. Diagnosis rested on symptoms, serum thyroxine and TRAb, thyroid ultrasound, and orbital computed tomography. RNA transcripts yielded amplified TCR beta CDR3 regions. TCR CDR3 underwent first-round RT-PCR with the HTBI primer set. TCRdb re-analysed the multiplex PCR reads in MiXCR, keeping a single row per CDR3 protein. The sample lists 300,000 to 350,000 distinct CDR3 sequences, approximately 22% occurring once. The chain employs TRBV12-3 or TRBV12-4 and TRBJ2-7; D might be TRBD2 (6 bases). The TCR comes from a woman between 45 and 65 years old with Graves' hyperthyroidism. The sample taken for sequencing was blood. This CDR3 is CASSKYGSSYEQYF. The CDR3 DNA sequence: TGTGCCAGCAGTAAGTACGGGAGCTCTTACGAGCAGTACTTC.